What follows are 15 T cell receptor beta chains derived from one specimen sequenced in a study of breast tumors, draining lymph nodes, adjacent tissues. Via MiXCR, TCRdb re-called the multiplex PCR reads, giving one row per CDR3 protein. The table shows approximately 250,000 distinct CDR3 sequences, with roughly a third occurring only once. Samples came from axillary lymph nodes draining the breast cancer. The sequenced sample was axillary lymph node tissue. Receptors were obtained from a female donor with breast cancer. Some clones in this sample may be carry-over from other donors' samples.

In its sample, this clonotype was seen many times. The chain uses TRBV5-1 and TRBJ2-2; D gene unclear. V gave up 1 base and J gave up 2 bases, with 3 bases separating them. Germline CDR1 is SGHRS and CDR2 is YFSETQ. The CDR3 covers 13 residues. DNA for the CDR3: TGCGCCAGCAGCTTGCCTAACACCGGGGAGCTGTTTTTT. Its translation is CASSLPNTGELFF.

This clonotype was seen at least ten times. The rearrangement links TRBV19 to TRBJ2-5, with D tentatively TRBD1 (7 bases). This CDR3 is built from 15 residues. Germline V gene sequence: CDR1 LNHDA, CDR2 SQIVND (reference sequence). Trimming cost V 2 bases and J 1 base, with 11 bases left between them. CDR3 amino acids: CASSISGGIQETQYF. The CDR3 DNA is TGTGCCAGTAGTATATCAGGGGGGATCCAAGAGACCCAGTACTTC. The full variable domain, its missing parts supplied by reference TRBV19 and TRBJ2-5, is DGGITQSPKYLFRKEGQNVTLSCEQNLNHDAMYWYRQDPGQGLRLIYYSQIVNDFQKGDIAEGYSVSREKKESFPLTVTSAQKNPTAFYLCASSISGGIQETQYFGPGTRLLVL.

The V call is TRBV12-3 or TRBV12-4, the J call TRBJ2-4, with 7 nucleotides matching TRBD2. J lost 5 bases, V lost 4 bases, and 11 bases had no gene match. The CDR3 runs to 16 residues. CDR3 nucleotide sequence: TGTGCCAGCAGTTCCCCCCGCGGGAGATTTGAAAACATTCAGTACTTC. This encodes CASSSPRGRFENIQYF.

A note on this clonotype: This could be a read error, since a much larger clone is one nucleotide away. This sequence joins TRBV2 and TRBJ2-1, with 8 positions matching TRBD1. Per germline, CDR1 SNHLY and CDR2 FYNNEI. Trimming at V came to 6 bases and at J to 4 bases, leaving 8 bases not matched to a gene. The CDR3 sequence is 15 residues long. The CDR3 DNA is TGTGCCAGCAGCGGTACAGGGGGACCGTACAATGAGCAGTTCTTC. Residues: CASSGTGGPYNEQFF.

At least ten counts were recorded for this clonotype. This chain joins TRBV5-1 and TRBJ1-6; the D gene is possibly TRBD1 (5 bases). Looked up from germline, CDR1 is SGHRS and CDR2 is YFSETQ. This CDR3 has 14 amino acids. The ends were cut back, 0 bases at V and 16 bases at J, with 17 bases in the middle. The CDR3 spells CASSLAGSQGLLHF. The CDR3 region has the DNA TGCGCCAGCAGCTTGGCCGGCAGCCAGGGACTACTCCACTTT.

In the case of this clonotype: The DNA is omitted, as the CDR3 cannot be located on it reliably, and the CDR3 follows TCRdb's listing. The chain couples TRBV20-1 to TRBJ2-5; the D call TRBD1 from the table was never checked on the DNA. With termini counted, the CDR3 has 20 amino acids. Germline V gives CDR1 DFQATT, CDR2 SNEGSKA (reference sequence). This CDR3 reads CSAGRTGAGNTIYFGETQYF.

The sample holds many counts of this clonotype. J is TRBJ2-5 and V is TRBV12-3 or TRBV12-4; 8 nucleotides align to TRBD1. The CDR3 spans 14 residues. J gave up 9 bases and V 3 bases, and 9 bases lay outside the gene matches. The CDR3 nucleotides read TGTGCCAGCAGTTTGGTCGACAGGGGTCGGTCCCAGTACTTC. This translates into CASSLVDRGRSQYF.

This clonotype was seen many times. The chain combines TRBV19 with TRBJ2-1; tentatively, D is TRBD1 (8 bases). Trimming pared 7 bases from V and 6 bases from J, leaving 22 bases between. The germline gives CDR1 LNHDA, CDR2 SQIVND (reference sequence). The length of the CDR3 is 16 residues. CDR3 in amino acids: CASTAALTGGGNEQFF. The DNA of the CDR3 is TGTGCCAGTACCGCCGCCCTCACAGGGGGGGGCAATGAGCAGTTCTTC.

As to this clonotype: This CDR3 fails to terminate in the conserved phenylalanine or tryptophan, so it likely reflects a read error. The chain links TRBV6-1 to TRBJ2-2, with D perhaps matching TRBD2 (5 bases). The CDR3 has 14 amino acids. CDR1 is MNHNS and CDR2 is SASEGT in the germline V gene. V was cut by 6 bases and J by 1 base, with 9 bases left in between. CDR3 sequence (DNA): TGTGCCAGCAGGGAGCGGAGGAACACCGGGGAGCTGTTTCTT. Its translation: CASRERRNTGELFL.

This clonotype was observed at least ten times. With a much larger clone just one base away, this may be a read error. The CDR3 does not end in the conserved phenylalanine or tryptophan, so this is likely a read error. The V and J genes are TRBV14 and TRBJ1-2, with a possible D match to TRBD1 (5 bases). CDR1 and CDR2 from the germline V gene are SGHDN and FVKESK. Trimming stripped 1 base from V and 10 bases from J, with 13 bases between. The CDR3 is made up of 13 amino acids. Here the CDR3 DNA reads TGTGCCAGCAGCCAAGCGGAGGGGTACTCCTACACCTCC. Translation gives CASSQAEGYSYTS.

The chain has TRBV19 and TRBJ1-6; tentative D call: TRBD1 (5 bases). This CDR3 region has 13 residues. In germline, CDR1 is LNHDA, CDR2 SQIVND (reference sequence). V lost 6 bases and J 10 bases, leaving 13 bases between the germline ends. The DNA of the CDR3 is TGTGCCAGTAGCCCAGTCTGGGGGTCACCCCTCCACTTT. Protein: CASSPVWGSPLHF.

This clonotype was seen at least ten times. The chain has TRBV20-1 and TRBJ2-2; D not certain. The V end was cut by 1 base, the J end by 2 bases, with 14 bases between. CDR1 is DFQATT, CDR2 SNEGSKA, per germline (reference sequence). The CDR3 has 16 amino acids. The CDR3 here is CSARVGRTLNTGELFF. CDR3 nucleotide sequence: TGCAGTGCTAGAGTCGGTCGTACGCTAAACACCGGGGAGCTGTTTTTT.

To note about this clonotype: A read error may explain this, as a much larger clone is one base away. V is TRBV10-3 and J is TRBJ1-6; D gene uncertain. Trimming took off 5 bases at V and 9 bases at J, with 14 bases between the two ends. This CDR3 contains 14 residues. The germline gives CDR1 ENHRY, CDR2 SYGVKD. In DNA, the CDR3 is TGTGCCATCAGTTACTCGAGTAAAGGTTCACCCCTCCACTTT. Protein product: CAISYSSKGSPLHF.

Details on this clonotype: This may be a read error: a much more frequent sequence differs by one nucleotide. The chain has TRBV20-1 and TRBJ1-2; D is undetermined. In germline, CDR1 is DFQATT, CDR2 SNEGSKA (reference sequence). The CDR3 covers 13 residues. CDR3 bases: TGCAGTACGTTTGACCGGCTCAACTATGCCTACACCTTC. Translation gives CSTFDRLNYAYTF.

In this sample, this clonotype turned up many times. The junction departs from the called germline gene at one end, perhaps through a read error. This chain links TRBV7-7 with TRBJ2-5, with 9 nucleotides matching TRBD2. Germline CDR1 is SSHAT and CDR2 is FNYEAQ (reference sequence). CDR3 length equals 15 residues. The CDR3 coding sequence is TGTGCTAGCAGCTTATCCGGCGGGGGGGCTGAGACCCAGTACTTC. This gives the protein CASSLSGGGAETQYF. Together with reference TRBV7-7 and TRBJ2-5, the CDR3 gives the full variable domain: GAGVSQSPRYKVTKRGQDVTLRCDPISSHATLYWYQQALGQGPEFLTYFNYEAQPDKSGLPSDRFSAERPEGSISTLTIQRTEQRDSAMYRCASSLSGGGAETQYFGPGTRLLVL.